Listed below are T cell receptor beta chains from one sample, sequenced in a study of T-cell memory formation after mild COVID-19. TCRdb fed the 5' RACE reads into MiXCR, producing one record per CDR3 protein. Of hundreds of thousands of distinct CDR3 sequences in the sample, around a quarter were seen once. Sequencing input: PBMCs or a T cell subset sorted from them (not recorded which). The receptors shown here come from an adult woman who had mild COVID-19 (a few samples of this study predate the infection). Cell type and time point are not known. CDR3s include the opening cysteine and the closing phenylalanine or tryptophan. The order of the fields is CDR3 protein, CDR3 DNA, D gene, clone size, V gene, J gene. The D gene is left open where the match is weak. Not every row has a clone size; where given, it reads once, few, many or a size class.

CDR3 protein: CATSFAAGELFF
CDR3 DNA: TGTGCCACCAGTTTCGCTGCCGGGGAGCTGTTTTTT
D gene: -
clone size: few
V gene: TRBV24-1
J gene: TRBJ2-2

CDR3 protein: CASSPQGNNQETQYF
CDR3 DNA: TGTGCCAGCAGCCCTCAGGGGAATAACCAAGAGACCCAGTACTTC
D gene: -
clone size: few
V gene: TRBV9
J gene: TRBJ2-5

CDR3 protein: CSARASEGGDTEAFF
CDR3 DNA: TGCAGTGCTAGAGCCTCGGAGGGAGGGGACACTGAAGCTTTCTTT
D gene: -
clone size: -
V gene: TRBV20-1
J gene: TRBJ1-1

CDR3 protein: CASSWGRLAGQPQHF
CDR3 DNA: TGTGCCAGCAGTTGGGGCCGACTTGCGGGGCAGCCCCAGCATTTT
D gene: -
clone size: few
V gene: TRBV6-2/TRBV6-3
J gene: TRBJ1-5

CDR3 protein: CASRFGASGSDEQFF
CDR3 DNA: TGTGCCAGCAGATTTGGGGCTAGCGGGAGCGATGAGCAGTTCTTC
D gene: TRBD2
clone size: -
V gene: TRBV27
J gene: TRBJ2-1

CDR3 protein: CASTPAGSDSNQPQHF
CDR3 DNA: TGCGCCAGCACCCCTGCCGGGAGCGATAGCAATCAGCCCCAGCATTTT
D gene: -
clone size: -
V gene: TRBV5-1
J gene: TRBJ1-5

CDR3 protein: CASSPNLQGNTEAFF
CDR3 DNA: TGTGCCAGCAGCCCAAACCTACAGGGGAACACTGAAGCTTTCTTT
D gene: -
clone size: -
V gene: TRBV7-6
J gene: TRBJ1-1

CDR3 protein: CASNRRTGCTDTQYF
CDR3 DNA: TGTGCCAGCAATAGGAGGACAGGGTGCACAGATACGCAGTATTTT
D gene: -
clone size: few
V gene: TRBV21-1
J gene: TRBJ2-3

CDR3 protein: CASNTALAGRGIQYF
CDR3 DNA: TGTGCCAGCAACACCGCACTAGCGGGAAGGGGGATTCAGTACTTC
D gene: TRBD2
clone size: many
V gene: TRBV7-9
J gene: TRBJ2-4

CDR3 protein: CASSFREGLREQYF
CDR3 DNA: TGTGCCAGCAGTTTTAGAGAGGGGCTGCGCGAGCAGTACTTC
D gene: -
clone size: few
V gene: TRBV12-3/TRBV12-4
J gene: TRBJ2-7

CDR3 protein: CASSKTQTGITYEQYF
CDR3 DNA: TGTGCCAGCAGTAAAACCCAAACAGGGATCACCTACGAGCAGTACTTC
D gene: -
clone size: -
V gene: TRBV25-1
J gene: TRBJ2-7

CDR3 protein: CASGLPLGGDDYEQYF
CDR3 DNA: TGTGCTAGTGGTTTGCCATTAGGAGGCGACGACTACGAGCAGTACTTC
D gene: -
clone size: -
V gene: TRBV12-5
J gene: TRBJ2-7

CDR3 protein: CSVDSGSADTQYF
CDR3 DNA: TGCAGCGTTGATAGCGGGAGTGCAGATACGCAGTATTTT
D gene: TRBD2
clone size: -
V gene: TRBV29-1
J gene: TRBJ2-3

CDR3 protein: CASSQEVGLAGAVDTQYF
CDR3 DNA: TGCGCCAGCAGCCAAGAAGTAGGCCTAGCGGGAGCGGTAGATACGCAGTATTTT
D gene: TRBD2
clone size: -
V gene: TRBV4-3
J gene: TRBJ2-3

CDR3 protein: CASRGGITTDTQYF
CDR3 DNA: TGTGCCAGCCGGGGGGGGATTACAACAGATACGCAGTATTTT
D gene: TRBD2
clone size: -
V gene: TRBV12-3/TRBV12-4
J gene: TRBJ2-3

CDR3 protein: CASSPLILMDSFDIQYF
CDR3 DNA: TGTGCCAGCAGCCCCCTTATATTAATGGACAGTTTCGACATTCAGTACTTC
D gene: -
clone size: -
V gene: TRBV7-8
J gene: TRBJ2-4

CDR3 protein: CSVKRPGTGGGAEAFF
CDR3 DNA: TGCAGCGTAAAACGTCCCGGGACAGGAGGAGGGGCTGAAGCTTTCTTT
D gene: TRBD1
clone size: -
V gene: TRBV29-1
J gene: TRBJ1-1

CDR3 protein: CSARTPLGGAYGYTF
CDR3 DNA: TGCAGTGCTAGGACCCCCCTCGGGGGGGCTTATGGCTACACCTTC
D gene: -
clone size: -
V gene: TRBV20-1
J gene: TRBJ1-2

CDR3 protein: CASSLEVLGREAHNEQFF
CDR3 DNA: TGTGCCAGCAGCTTGGAAGTCTTAGGAAGGGAGGCGCACAATGAGCAGTTCTTC
D gene: -
clone size: few
V gene: TRBV5-6
J gene: TRBJ2-1

CDR3 protein: CASNYDSLNTGELFF
CDR3 DNA: TGTGCCAGCAATTATGACAGCCTGAACACCGGGGAGCTGTTTTTT
D gene: -
clone size: -
V gene: TRBV6-6
J gene: TRBJ2-2

CDR3 protein: CASRRERSSYEQYF
CDR3 DNA: TGTGCCAGCAGGCGTGAGAGAAGCTCCTACGAGCAGTACTTC
D gene: -
clone size: -
V gene: TRBV7-3
J gene: TRBJ2-7

CDR3 protein: CASSTGTRIHEQYF
CDR3 DNA: TGTGCCAGCAGCACCGGGACTAGAATTCACGAGCAGTACTTC
D gene: TRBD2
clone size: -
V gene: TRBV12-3/TRBV12-4
J gene: TRBJ2-7

CDR3 protein: CSARASGSSDEQYF
CDR3 DNA: TGCAGTGCTAGGGCTAGCGGGAGTTCGGACGAGCAGTACTTC
D gene: TRBD2
clone size: once
V gene: TRBV20-1
J gene: TRBJ2-7

CDR3 protein: CSAREVVRANYGYTF
CDR3 DNA: TGCAGTGCTAGAGAAGTTGTTCGGGCTAACTATGGCTACACCTTC
D gene: -
clone size: once
V gene: TRBV20-1
J gene: TRBJ1-2

CDR3 protein: CATSDRVPAGRELFF
CDR3 DNA: TGTGCCACCAGTGATAGGGTCCCCGCCGGCCGGGAGCTGTTTTTT
D gene: -
clone size: few
V gene: TRBV24-1
J gene: TRBJ2-2

CDR3 protein: CASSPKGGYEQYF
CDR3 DNA: TGCGCCAGCTCCCCCAAGGGGGGCTACGAGCAGTACTTC
D gene: -
clone size: few
V gene: TRBV5-1
J gene: TRBJ2-7

CDR3 protein: CASSGGTATDTQYF
CDR3 DNA: TGTGCCAGCAGCGGCGGGACAGCCACAGATACGCAGTATTTT
D gene: -
clone size: -
V gene: TRBV9
J gene: TRBJ2-3

CDR3 protein: CASSLVGTQYF
CDR3 DNA: TGTGCCAGCAGTTTGGTGGGTACGCAGTATTTT
D gene: -
clone size: -
V gene: TRBV12-3/TRBV12-4
J gene: TRBJ2-3

CDR3 protein: CASSWDWNNEQFF
CDR3 DNA: TGTGCCAGCAGTTGGGATTGGAACAATGAGCAGTTCTTC
D gene: -
clone size: few
V gene: TRBV27
J gene: TRBJ2-1

CDR3 protein: CASSFGFSNQPQHF
CDR3 DNA: TGTGCCAGCAGCTTTGGGTTTAGCAATCAGCCCCAGCATTTT
D gene: -
clone size: -
V gene: TRBV5-6
J gene: TRBJ1-5

CDR3 protein: CAWSVPLLGVRDTQYF
CDR3 DNA: TGTGCCTGGAGTGTACCTCTGTTAGGGGTACGGGATACGCAGTATTTT
D gene: -
clone size: -
V gene: TRBV30
J gene: TRBJ2-3

CDR3 protein: CSASWDGNSEAFF
CDR3 DNA: TGCAGTGCTAGTTGGGACGGCAACTCTGAAGCTTTCTTT
D gene: -
clone size: -
V gene: TRBV20-1
J gene: TRBJ1-1

CDR3 protein: CSARDSTVTEAFF
CDR3 DNA: TGCAGTGCTAGAGACTCGACAGTCACTGAAGCTTTCTTT
D gene: -
clone size: -
V gene: TRBV20-1
J gene: TRBJ1-1

CDR3 protein: CASSQRMGDLPGNTIYF
CDR3 DNA: TGTGCCAGCAGCCAAAGAATGGGAGATTTACCTGGAAACACCATATATTTT
D gene: -
clone size: -
V gene: TRBV3-1
J gene: TRBJ1-3

CDR3 protein: CSARDPYRGSNQPQHF
CDR3 DNA: TGCAGTGCTAGAGATCCCTACAGGGGTTCCAATCAGCCCCAGCATTTT
D gene: TRBD1
clone size: few
V gene: TRBV20-1
J gene: TRBJ1-5

CDR3 protein: CASSHAPYEQYF
CDR3 DNA: TGCGCCAGCAGTCACGCACCCTACGAGCAGTACTTC
D gene: -
clone size: -
V gene: TRBV23-1
J gene: TRBJ2-7

CDR3 protein: CASSLQEQNIQYF
CDR3 DNA: TGTGCCAGCAGTTTACAAGAACAAAACATTCAGTACTTC
D gene: -
clone size: -
V gene: TRBV12-3/TRBV12-4
J gene: TRBJ2-4

CDR3 protein: CASSFGYNTEAFF
CDR3 DNA: TGTGCCAGCAGTTTTGGATATAACACTGAAGCTTTCTTT
D gene: -
clone size: -
V gene: TRBV12-3/TRBV12-4
J gene: TRBJ1-1

CDR3 protein: CAIGVSYGYTF
CDR3 DNA: TGTGCCATCGGAGTCAGCTATGGCTACACCTTC
D gene: -
clone size: few
V gene: TRBV12-3/TRBV12-4
J gene: TRBJ1-2

CDR3 protein: CASSQVHNSPLHF
CDR3 DNA: TGTGCCAGCAGCCAAGTACACAATTCACCCCTCCACTTT
D gene: -
clone size: few
V gene: TRBV3-1
J gene: TRBJ1-6

CDR3 protein: CASSFTDSSYEQYF
CDR3 DNA: TGCGCCAGCAGCTTTACAGACAGCTCCTACGAGCAGTACTTC
D gene: -
clone size: once
V gene: TRBV5-1
J gene: TRBJ2-7

CDR3 protein: CASSEAATQNTEAFF
CDR3 DNA: TGTGCCAGCAGTGAAGCGGCGACACAGAACACTGAAGCTTTCTTT
D gene: -
clone size: -
V gene: TRBV2
J gene: TRBJ1-1

CDR3 protein: CAISPNTGGSNQPQHF
CDR3 DNA: TGTGCCATCAGTCCGAATACAGGGGGCTCTAATCAGCCCCAGCATTTT
D gene: TRBD1
clone size: -
V gene: TRBV10-3
J gene: TRBJ1-5

CDR3 protein: CASSPTSGGGIETQYF
CDR3 DNA: TGTGCCAGCAGCCCCACTAGCGGGGGAGGCATAGAGACCCAGTACTTC
D gene: TRBD2
clone size: -
V gene: TRBV9
J gene: TRBJ2-5

CDR3 protein: CASSIDDRGLQPQHF
CDR3 DNA: TGTGCCAGTAGTATCGATGACAGGGGGCTTCAGCCCCAGCATTTT
D gene: TRBD1
clone size: -
V gene: TRBV19
J gene: TRBJ1-5

CDR3 protein: CAWSALGQNEKLFF
CDR3 DNA: TGTGCCTGGAGTGCCCTTGGACAGAATGAAAAACTGTTTTTT
D gene: -
clone size: many
V gene: TRBV30
J gene: TRBJ1-4

CDR3 protein: CSADDRPGEQFF
CDR3 DNA: TGCAGTGCAGACGACCGCCCCGGTGAGCAGTTCTTC
D gene: -
clone size: few
V gene: TRBV20-1
J gene: TRBJ2-1

CDR3 protein: CASSIDRGIVTFF
CDR3 DNA: TGTGCCAGTAGTATAGATCGCGGGATTGTCACTTTCTTT
D gene: -
clone size: few
V gene: TRBV19
J gene: TRBJ1-1

CDR3 protein: CASSFRGHEQFF
CDR3 DNA: TGTGCCAGCAGCTTTAGGGGTCATGAGCAGTTCTTC
D gene: -
clone size: -
V gene: TRBV7-8
J gene: TRBJ2-1

CDR3 protein: CASSLSGGQDYTGELFF
CDR3 DNA: TGTGCCAGCAGTTTATCGGGGGGACAGGACTACACCGGGGAGCTGTTTTTT
D gene: TRBD1
clone size: -
V gene: TRBV27
J gene: TRBJ2-2